The clone carrying this T cell receptor beta chain appeared a few times. This entry belongs to a study of OX40 agonist ivuxolimab in advanced cancers. Germline values: CDR1 SEHNR, CDR2 FQNEAQ (reference sequence). CDR3 length equals 13 residues. V was clipped by 7 bases and J by 4 bases, with 11 bases between them. Sequencing was performed with immunoSEQ multiplex PCR; in TCRdb, only in-frame clones are kept and a portion is missing. The sample lists 70,000 to 85,000 clones; roughly 90% were seen once. The chain couples TRBV7-9 to TRBJ1-5, with D hard to call. The origin of this receptor is an adult with an advanced solid tumor such as melanoma, head and neck, liver or kidney cancer. The sequencing here drew on CD4+ or CD8+ T cells sorted from blood, taken in a trial of the OX40 agonist ivuxolimab. The chain's CDR3 is CASMAYGNQPQHF. DNA for the CDR3: TGTGCCAGCATGGCCTATGGAAATCAGCCCCAGCATTTT.